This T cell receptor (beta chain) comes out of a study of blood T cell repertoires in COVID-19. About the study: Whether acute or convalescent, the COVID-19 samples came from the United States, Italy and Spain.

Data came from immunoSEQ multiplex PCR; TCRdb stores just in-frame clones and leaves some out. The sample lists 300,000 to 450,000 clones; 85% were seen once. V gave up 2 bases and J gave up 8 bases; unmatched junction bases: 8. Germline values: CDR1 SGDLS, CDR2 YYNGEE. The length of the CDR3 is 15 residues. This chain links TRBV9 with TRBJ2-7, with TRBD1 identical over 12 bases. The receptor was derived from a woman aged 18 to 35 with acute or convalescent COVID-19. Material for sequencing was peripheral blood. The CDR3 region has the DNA TGTGCCAGCAGCGTCCTCGGGACAGGGGGCGAGCAGCAGTACTTC. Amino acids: CASSVLGTGGEQQYF.